This TCR beta chain comes out of a study of shared clonotypes between healthy human individuals. Study information: Each donor contributed plates that comprised three CD4 naive, three CD4 memory, two CD8 naive and one CD8 memory.

CD45RO-negative CD8 cells positively selected for CCR7 made up the naive population, which excluded terminally differentiated effector memory CD45RA+ cells. Participating donors were healthy, HIV-negative adults free of recent acute infections or vaccinations. The study, taken as a whole, reports: Non-shared clonotypes showed lower generation probabilities than clonotypes common to all four donors.

The repertoire was sequenced with immunoSEQ multiplex PCR; TCRdb's copy has only in-frame clones and lacks some. This table has under 1 million clones, 90% to 98% appearing once. Germline CDR1 is SQVTM and CDR2 is ANQGSEA. V lost 7 bases to trimming and J lost 0 bases, with 10 bases between them. CDR3 length: 13 amino acids. Details on this clone: Its matching antigen is unknown.

The clonotype originates from a man between 25 and 39 years old in good health. Sequenced: naive CD8+ T cells sorted from blood. The V call is TRBV29-1, the J call TRBJ2-4, with D perhaps matching TRBD1 or TRBD2 (6 bases each). In nucleotides, the CDR3 is TGCAGCGCCGAGGGGGGAGCCAAAAACATTCAGTACTTC. Translating gives CSAEGGAKNIQYF.